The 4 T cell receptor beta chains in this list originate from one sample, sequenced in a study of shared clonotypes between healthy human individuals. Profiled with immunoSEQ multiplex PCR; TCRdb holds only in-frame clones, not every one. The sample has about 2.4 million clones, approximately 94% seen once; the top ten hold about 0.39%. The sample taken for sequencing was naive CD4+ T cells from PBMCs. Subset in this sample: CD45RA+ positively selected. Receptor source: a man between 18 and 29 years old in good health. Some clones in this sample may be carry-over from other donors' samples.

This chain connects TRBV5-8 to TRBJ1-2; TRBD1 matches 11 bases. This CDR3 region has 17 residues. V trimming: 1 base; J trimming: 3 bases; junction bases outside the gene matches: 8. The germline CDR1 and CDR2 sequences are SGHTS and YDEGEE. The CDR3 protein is CASSLNQGQGAYYGYTF. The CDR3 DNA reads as TGTGCCAGCAGCTTGAATCAAGGACAGGGGGCGTACTATGGCTACACCTTC.

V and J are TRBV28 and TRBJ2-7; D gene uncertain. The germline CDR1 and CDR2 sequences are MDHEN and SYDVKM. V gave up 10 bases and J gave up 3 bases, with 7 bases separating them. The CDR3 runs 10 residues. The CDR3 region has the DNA TGTGCCACCTTGCTCTACGAGCAGTACTTC. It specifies CATLLYEQYF. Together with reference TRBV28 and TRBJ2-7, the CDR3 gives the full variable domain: DVKVTQSSRYLVKRTGEKVFLECVQDMDHENMFWYRQDPGLGLRLIYFSYDVKMKEKGDIPEGYSVSREKKERFSLILESASTNQTSMYLCATLLYEQYFGPGTRLTVT.

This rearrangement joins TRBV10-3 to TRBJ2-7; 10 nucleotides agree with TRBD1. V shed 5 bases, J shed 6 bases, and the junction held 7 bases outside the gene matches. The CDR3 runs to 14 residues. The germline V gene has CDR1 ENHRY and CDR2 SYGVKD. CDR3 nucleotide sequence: TGTGCCATCAGTAGCCCCGGGACAGGGGCCGAGCAGTACTTC. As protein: CAISSPGTGAEQYF.

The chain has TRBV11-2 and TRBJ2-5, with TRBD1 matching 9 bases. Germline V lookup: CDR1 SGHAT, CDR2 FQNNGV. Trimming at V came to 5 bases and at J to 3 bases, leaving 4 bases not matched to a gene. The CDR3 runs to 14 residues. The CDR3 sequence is CASSRTGGEETQYF. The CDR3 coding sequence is TGTGCCAGCAGCCGCACAGGGGGCGAAGAGACCCAGTACTTC.